These T cell receptor beta chains were read from a single sample in a study of vaccination effects on CD4 cells after COVID-19. These receptors have no known antigen. Clones were read by immunoSEQ multiplex PCR, and TCRdb kept only the in-frame ones, dropping some. This table holds about 55,000 clones, around 68% found once. The source was CD4+ T cells from PBMCs cultured with SARS-CoV-2 spike peptides, collected before COVID-19 vaccination. Every receptor here comes from a human donor who received a COVID-19 vaccine. Each CDR3 is given with its conserved first and last residue. Fields, in order: clone size, V gene, J gene, D gene, CDR3 DNA, CDR3 protein. A D gene is named only where the DNA matches it firmly. Where a row states a size, it is once, few, many or the class of an expanded clone; other rows omit it.

few,TRBV7-3,TRBJ2-1,TRBD2,TGTGCCAGCAGCCGGAGCGGGGGGGCCTACAATGAGCAGTTCTTC,CASSRSGGAYNEQFF
NA,TRBV7-2,TRBJ1-2,NA,TGTGCCAGCAGCTTAGCGAGTTGGGGGGTAACCTATGGCTACACCTTC,CASSLASWGVTYGYTF
NA,TRBV5-1,TRBJ2-5,TRBD2,TGCGCCAGCAGCTTGGTTGGAGCGGGGGGGCAAGAGACCCAGTACTTC,CASSLVGAGGQETQYF
NA,TRBV3-1/TRBV3-2,TRBJ1-6,NA,TGTGCCAGCAGCCAAGTGGGGGGATCACCCCTCCACTTT,CASSQVGGSPLHF
NA,TRBV7-2,TRBJ2-5,NA,TGTGCCAGCAGCATGGGGGGGCTCGTAAAGACCCAGTACTTC,CASSMGGLVKTQYF
few,TRBV5-5,TRBJ1-1,NA,TGTGCCAGCAGCTGGGATCTCGGTGTCACTGAAGCTTTCTTT,CASSWDLGVTEAFF
NA,TRBV9,TRBJ1-5,TRBD1,TGTGCCAGCAGCCTGAGCGACAGGGTTAGCCAGCCCCAGCATTTT,CASSLSDRVSQPQHF
once,TRBV15,TRBJ1-4,NA,TGTGCCACCAGCACCGCCCCTAGGGCAACTAATGAAAAACTGTTTTTT,CATSTAPRATNEKLFF
NA,TRBV6-1,TRBJ2-5,TRBD2,TGTGCCAGCAGTGATTCCAGCGGGGTAGCGGGGAGCCCAGAGACCCAGTACTTC,CASSDSSGVAGSPETQYF
NA,TRBV30,TRBJ1-1,NA,TGTGCCTGGAGGTGGAACACTGAAGCTTTCTTT,CAWRWNTEAFF
NA,TRBV7-2,TRBJ2-7,TRBD2,TGTGCCAGCAGCTTGGAGCGGGACGGGCAGTACTTC,CASSLERDGQYF
NA,TRBV6-5,TRBJ2-7,TRBD1,TGTGCCAGCAGTCCAGGGACAGGTTTGGTCGAGCAGTACTTC,CASSPGTGLVEQYF
NA,TRBV24-1,TRBJ2-3,NA,TGTGCCACCAGTGGGACCTATGGACAGTGGCGTGGCACAGATACGCAGTATTTT,CATSGTYGQWRGTDTQYF
NA,TRBV7-9,TRBJ1-5,NA,TGTGCCAGCAGCCGGTTATATAGCAATCAGCCCCAGCATTTT,CASSRLYSNQPQHF
few,TRBV7-2,TRBJ1-5,NA,TGTGCCAGCAGCTTGCAGGAGCAACAGCCCCAGCATTTT,CASSLQEQQPQHF
NA,TRBV25-1,TRBJ2-7,TRBD1,TGTGCCAGCAGTGAAGTGGGACAGGCCTACGAGCAGTACTTC,CASSEVGQAYEQYF
few,TRBV13,TRBJ1-2,TRBD1,TGTGCCAGCAGCTTTTCCGGACAGGGCGCCCTCACCTTC,CASSFSGQGALTF
NA,TRBV6-6,TRBJ1-1,NA,TGTGCCAGCAGTTCCGACAGTGAAGCTTTCTTT,CASSSDSEAFF
NA,TRBV6-8,TRBJ1-3,NA,TGTGCCAGCGCCAAGGTCCTGAGCTCTGGAAACACCATATATTTT,CASAKVLSSGNTIYF
few,TRBV5-1,TRBJ2-7,TRBD1,TGCGCCAGCAGCCTCGGACAGGCTAGGACGTCTTACGAGCAGTACTTC,CASSLGQARTSYEQYF
NA,TRBV7-2,TRBJ1-2,NA,TGTGCCAGCAGCTTGGGACAAGACTATGGCTACACCTTC,CASSLGQDYGYTF
NA,TRBV30,TRBJ2-4,TRBD2,TGTGCCTGGAGTGTGGGAGGGGAGAGCATTCAGTACTTC,CAWSVGGESIQYF
NA,TRBV6-1,TRBJ2-7,NA,TGTGCCAGCAGTGAACCACAGATGGCCTACGAGCAGTACTTC,CASSEPQMAYEQYF
NA,TRBV6-6,TRBJ2-7,TRBD1,TGTGCCAGCGCTCCTTTCCGGGACAGGGGCCACGAGCAGTACTTC,CASAPFRDRGHEQYF
NA,TRBV19,TRBJ2-5,TRBD1,TGTGCCAGTAGTACCGGGACAGGGCGGAAAGAGACCCAGTACTTC,CASSTGTGRKETQYF
NA,TRBV7-9,TRBJ1-4,NA,TGTGCCAGCAGCCCAGGGATCCCTAATGAAAAACTGTTTTTT,CASSPGIPNEKLFF
NA,TRBV2,TRBJ2-5,TRBD1,TGTGCCAGCGCTACCGGGACAGGGAGGGAGACCCAGTACTTC,CASATGTGRETQYF
NA,TRBV9,TRBJ2-1,NA,TGTGCCAGCAGCGTAGGAAGCGGGCCTTACAATGAGCAGTTCTTC,CASSVGSGPYNEQFF
NA,TRBV4-1,TRBJ1-4,NA,TGCGCCAGCAGCCAAATCCGCCGGGGGGCAACTAATGAAAAACTGTTTTTT,CASSQIRRGATNEKLFF
NA,TRBV3-1/TRBV3-2,TRBJ2-1,TRBD2,TGTGCCAGCAGCCAAGGTAGCGGGGGGAGCAATGAGCAGTTCTTC,CASSQGSGGSNEQFF
NA,TRBV7-8,TRBJ1-5,NA,TGTGCCAGCAGCTTAGTCAACTCAGATACTTCCAATCAGCCCCAGCATTTT,CASSLVNSDTSNQPQHF
NA,TRBV9,TRBJ1-4,NA,TGTGCCAGCAGCGTAGGACAGTTAGGGGCAACTAATGAAAAACTGTTTTTT,CASSVGQLGATNEKLFF
NA,TRBV5-4,TRBJ2-7,TRBD1,TGTGCCAGCAGCTTCCCAGGGGGCATGTCCGAGCAGTACTTC,CASSFPGGMSEQYF
few,TRBV19,TRBJ2-1,NA,TGTGCCAGTAGCGGGAGAGGGTACAATGAGCAGTTCTTC,CASSGRGYNEQFF
NA,TRBV18,TRBJ2-3,NA,TGTGCCAGCTCCCCGGTGAGCACAGATACGCAGTATTTT,CASSPVSTDTQYF
NA,TRBV5-5,TRBJ2-7,TRBD1,TGTGCCAGCAGCCCGGGACAGTGGACCTACGAGCAGTACTTC,CASSPGQWTYEQYF
NA,TRBV3-1/TRBV3-2,TRBJ1-3,NA,TGTGCCAGCAGCCAAGGGACTCTTTCTGGAAACACCATATATTTT,CASSQGTLSGNTIYF
few,TRBV30,TRBJ1-1,NA,TGTGCCTCCCATAGGGGTGCAGTTGAAGCTTTCTTT,CASHRGAVEAFF
NA,TRBV6-2/TRBV6-3,TRBJ1-1,NA,TGTGCCAGCAGTCCCGGCGGTAGGCAGGGGCGCACTGAAGCTTTCTTT,CASSPGGRQGRTEAFF
NA,TRBV5-1,TRBJ2-1,NA,TGCGCCAGCAGCTTGGTTGGGGAGGCGCACTACAATGAGCAGTTCTTC,CASSLVGEAHYNEQFF
few,TRBV24-1,TRBJ2-7,NA,TGTGCCACCAGTGATTCCCACGAGCAGTACTTC,CATSDSHEQYF
NA,TRBV2,TRBJ2-1,NA,TGTGCCAGCCTATTTAGCAGGGTATACAATGAGCAGTTCTTC,CASLFSRVYNEQFF
NA,TRBV19,TRBJ1-5,TRBD1,TGTGCCAGTAGTACTACGACAGGGGGCGGTCAGCCCCAGCATTTT,CASSTTTGGGQPQHF
NA,TRBV28,TRBJ2-3,TRBD2,TGTGCCAGCAGTTTACGCGGGAGAGGTTTTGGTACGCAGTATTTT,CASSLRGRGFGTQYF